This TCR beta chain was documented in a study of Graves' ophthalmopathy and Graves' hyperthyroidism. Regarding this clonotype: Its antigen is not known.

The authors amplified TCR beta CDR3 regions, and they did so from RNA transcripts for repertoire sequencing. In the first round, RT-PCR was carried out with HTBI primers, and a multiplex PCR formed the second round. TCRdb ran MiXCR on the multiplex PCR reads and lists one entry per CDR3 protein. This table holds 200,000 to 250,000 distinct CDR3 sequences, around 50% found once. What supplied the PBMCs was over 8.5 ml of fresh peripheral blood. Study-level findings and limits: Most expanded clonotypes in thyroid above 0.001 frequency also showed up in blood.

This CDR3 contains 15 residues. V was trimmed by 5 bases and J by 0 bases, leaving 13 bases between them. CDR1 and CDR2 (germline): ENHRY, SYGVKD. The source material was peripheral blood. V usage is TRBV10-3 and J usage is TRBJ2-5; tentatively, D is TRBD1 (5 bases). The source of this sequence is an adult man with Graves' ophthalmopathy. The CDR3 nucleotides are TGTGCCATCAGTACGGACACCCAGGACCAAGAGACCCAGTACTTC. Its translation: CAISTDTQDQETQYF.